Presented here are 2 T cell receptor beta chains from one specimen sequenced in a study of blood T cell repertoires in COVID-19. Only in-frame clones appear in the TCRdb table, and some are missing; sequencing was by immunoSEQ multiplex PCR. This table has 200,000 to 250,000 clones, 86% appearing once. The material sequenced was peripheral blood. Source of these receptors: a man aged 80 or over with acute or convalescent COVID-19.

The rearrangement links TRBV7-3 to TRBJ1-1, with TRBD1 matching over 7 bases. The junction had 16 bases not matched to a gene; V was cut back by 5 bases and J by 4 bases. The CDR3 is 17 amino acids. CDR1 is SGHTA, CDR2 FQGTGA, per germline. CDR3 nucleotide sequence: TGTGCCAGCAGCCCAACGCCCTTACAGGGGATAAGCACTGAAGCTTTCTTT. Translating it yields CASSPTPLQGISTEAFF.

The chain couples TRBV3-1 (or the pseudogene TRBV3-2) to TRBJ2-2; 9 positions match TRBD1. Germline V gene lookup returns CDR1 LGHDT and CDR2 YNNKEL (reference sequence). The ends lost 4 bases at V and 1 base at J; junction bases unmatched: 4. The CDR3 has 16 residues. The CDR3 loop reads CASSLGQGWNTGELFF. CDR3 DNA sequence: TGTGCCAGCAGCCTCGGACAGGGGTGGAACACCGGGGAGCTGTTTTTT.